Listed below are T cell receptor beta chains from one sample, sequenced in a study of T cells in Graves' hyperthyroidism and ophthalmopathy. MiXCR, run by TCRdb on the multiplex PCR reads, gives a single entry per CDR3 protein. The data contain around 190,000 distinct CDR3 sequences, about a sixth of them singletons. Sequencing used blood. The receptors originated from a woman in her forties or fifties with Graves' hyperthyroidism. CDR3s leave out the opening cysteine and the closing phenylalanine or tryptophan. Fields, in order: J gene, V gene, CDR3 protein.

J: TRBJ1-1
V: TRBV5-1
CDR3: ASSPLTENTEAF

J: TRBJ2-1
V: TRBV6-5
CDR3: ASSYREFYNEQF

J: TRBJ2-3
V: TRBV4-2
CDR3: ASSQGESTDTQY

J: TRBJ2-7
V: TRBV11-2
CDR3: ASSLEGLAGTYEQY

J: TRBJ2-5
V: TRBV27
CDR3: ASTEPGSQRTQY

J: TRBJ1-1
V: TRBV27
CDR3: AIVVGGRAF

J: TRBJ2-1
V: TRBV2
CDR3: ATKDRGTYNEQF

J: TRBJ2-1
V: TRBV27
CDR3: ASISLAGAVVDEQF

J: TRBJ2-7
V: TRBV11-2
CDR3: ASSLDPGLTREQY

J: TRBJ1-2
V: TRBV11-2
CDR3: ASSLDGTGGSGGYT

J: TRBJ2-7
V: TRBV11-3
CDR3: ASSFPSSSYEQY

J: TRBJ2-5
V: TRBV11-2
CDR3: ASSPQPWRGAQETQY

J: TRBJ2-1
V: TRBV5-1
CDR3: ASSTGLAGGRPTEQF

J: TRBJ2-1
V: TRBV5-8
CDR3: ASRRGQIYNEQF

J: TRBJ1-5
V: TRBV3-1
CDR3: ASSQGQAHAQPQH

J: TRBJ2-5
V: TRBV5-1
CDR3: ASLGLGVQTQY

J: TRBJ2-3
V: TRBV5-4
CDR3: ASSIRTSSDTQY

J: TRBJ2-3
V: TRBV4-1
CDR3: ASSQVGLDTDTQY

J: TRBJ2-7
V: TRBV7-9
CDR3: ASSSTGTGHSYEQY

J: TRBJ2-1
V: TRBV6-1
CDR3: ASSGWTDSYNEQF

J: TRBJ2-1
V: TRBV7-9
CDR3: ASSLGQGSGEQF

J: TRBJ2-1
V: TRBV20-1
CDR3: SASEGPVYNEQF

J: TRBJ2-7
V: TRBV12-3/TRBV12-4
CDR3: ASSLEGSLEQY

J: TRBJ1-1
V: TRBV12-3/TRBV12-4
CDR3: ASGTQGGFAGTEAF

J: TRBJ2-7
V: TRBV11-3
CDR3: ASSSRDSYYEQY

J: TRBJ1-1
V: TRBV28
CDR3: ASSLFTRLGRDLEAF

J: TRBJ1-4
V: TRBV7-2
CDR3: ASSLVGTATNEKLF

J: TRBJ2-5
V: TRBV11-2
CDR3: ASSLRTSGNLGETQY

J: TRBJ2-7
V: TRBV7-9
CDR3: ASSPRVGRELLRGEQY

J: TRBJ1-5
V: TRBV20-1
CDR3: SAPLRDSGNQPQH